These 3 T cell receptor beta chains were all obtained from the same sample, sequenced in a study of control samples from healthy donors and cancer patients. This table comes from immunoSEQ multiplex PCR, and its TCRdb copy is limited to in-frame clones, with some not included. Among around 77,000 clones, 85% to 95% were seen once, and the ten largest hold 5.5% to 6.5%. Sequenced material: blood. The receptors derive from a woman aged 60-75 years in good health.

The chain couples TRBV2 to TRBJ1-2, with D possibly TRBD1 on 5 matching bases. Trimming shortened V by 1 base and J by 4 bases, and 10 bases separated the two germline ends. The length of the CDR3 is 14 residues. Germline CDR1 and CDR2: SNHLY and FYNNEI. The CDR3 spells CASSEVQGFYGYTF. The DNA for the CDR3 is TGTGCCAGCAGTGAAGTCCAGGGCTTCTATGGCTACACCTTC.

The chain joins TRBV6-1 to TRBJ1-5; D call uncertain. Trimming left V 0 bases short and J 5 bases short, with 11 bases between. The CDR3 totals 15 residues. Germline CDR1 reads MNHNS; CDR2 reads SASEGT. The CDR3 nucleotides read TGTGCCAGCAGTGAAGCCTCTATCTTCGATCAGCCCCAGCATTTT. Protein: CASSEASIFDQPQHF.

This clone was picked up one time. The chain is built from TRBV6-5 and TRBJ1-1; D call uncertain. There are 13 residues in the CDR3. Germline CDR1 reads MNHEY; CDR2 reads SVGAGI. The germline V and J ends were trimmed by 4 bases and 11 bases, with 17 bases remaining between them. The CDR3 region has the DNA TGTGCCAGCAGTTCATTTTTTTGGCAAGCGGCTTTCTTT. It codes for CASSSFFWQAAFF.